This TCR beta chain stems from a study of identifying expanded T cells in peripheral blood. Note on this clone: What it binds is not known.

The CDR3 covers 14 residues. Per germline, CDR1 SQVTM and CDR2 ANQGSEA. The junction had 8 bases not matched to a gene; V was cut back by 2 bases and J by 8 bases. Data came from immunoSEQ multiplex PCR; TCRdb stores just in-frame clones and leaves some out. The sample records 65,000 to 95,000 clones, around 90% being singletons. Collection occurred without any documented infections or immune events in donors. Study-level points and caveats: Technical replicates showed around 1.2 changed clones; approximately 2 weeks approximately 15; four weeks 19.

This sequence joins TRBV29-1 and TRBJ1-4; 7 bases agree with TRBD1. Sequenced material: blood. This sequence was found in a person aged 18-70 years in good health. The CDR3 DNA reads as TGCAGCGTTGAACCGACAGGGTTCGGGGAAAAACTGTTTTTT. Encoded protein: CSVEPTGFGEKLFF.